The 15 T cell receptor beta chains listed next were all sequenced from one sample in a study of post-analysis software for immune sequencing data. These receptors have no known antigen. Study results and limitations: Patients used five TRBV segments, including TRBV5-6, TRBV5-1 and TRBV20-1, more often than controls.

cDNA libraries for TCR beta contained unique molecular identifiers. TCRdb analysed the PCR reads with MiXCR anew, one entry per CDR3 protein. The profile covers 740,000 or so distinct CDR3 sequences, with about 50% appearing a single time and approximately 4.5% taken by the ten largest. The sequenced material came from blood. Receptors were obtained from a girl aged 10 to 17 with multiple sclerosis.

This chain connects TRBV28 to TRBJ2-7, with D hard to call. The CDR3 runs to 16 residues. V lost 6 bases and J lost 3, with 21 bases in between. Germline V gene sequence: CDR1 MDHEN, CDR2 SYDVKM. The CDR3, as DNA: TGTGCCAGCAGAAGCGAAGACTCACACGACTTCTACGAGCAGTACTTC. This translates into CASRSEDSHDFYEQYF.

The gene calls are TRBV12-3 or TRBV12-4 and TRBJ1-6; D unclear. The CDR3 is made up of 11 amino acids. The germline V and J ends were trimmed by 0 bases and 15 bases, with 6 bases remaining between them. The CDR3 nucleotides are TGTGCCAGCAGTTTAGCCAGGTTCCTCCACTTT. It codes for CASSLARFLHF.

This clonotype has only a few counts. V and J are TRBV10-3 and TRBJ2-7; TRBD1 matches 9 bases. Germline CDR1 ENHRY, CDR2 SYGVKD. Trimming removed 2 bases from V and 2 bases from J; junction bases left unmatched: 4. The CDR3 has 15 residues. The CDR3 sequence is CAISERGQGPYEQYF. In nucleotides, the CDR3 is TGTGCCATCAGTGAGCGGGGACAGGGACCCTACGAGCAGTACTTC.

The V call is TRBV7-9, the J call TRBJ1-2; weak D call: TRBD1 (5 bases). Germline V gene sequence: CDR1 SEHNR, CDR2 FQNEAQ (reference sequence). This CDR3 contains 14 residues. The V end was cut by 1 base, the J end by 4 bases, with 10 bases between. CDR3 region: CASSLGGQLYGYTF. Here the CDR3 DNA reads TGTGCCAGCAGCTTAGGCGGACAACTCTATGGCTACACCTTC. Drawing the rest from reference TRBV7-9 and TRBJ1-2, the complete variable domain is DTGVSQNPRHKITKRGQNVTFRCDPISEHNRLYWYRQTLGQGPEFLTYFQNEAQLEKSRLLSDRFSAERPKGSFSTLEIQRTEQGDSAMYLCASSLGGQLYGYTFGSGTRLTVV.

Worth noting for this clonotype: An end of the junction does not agree with germline; a read error may underlie this. This chain uses TRBV12-3 or TRBV12-4 with TRBJ1-4; 10 nucleotides match TRBD1. This CDR3 is built from 16 residues. Here the CDR3 DNA reads TGCGCCAGCAGTTTCCGGACAGGGGGTTCTAATGAAAAACTGTTTTTT. It specifies CASSFRTGGSNEKLFF.

The chain uses TRBV6-5 and TRBJ2-4; 8 nucleotides line up with TRBD2. Germline CDR1 reads MNHEY; CDR2 reads SVGAGI. The CDR3 has 13 residues. V shed 0 bases, J shed 13 bases, and the junction held 5 bases outside the gene matches. CDR3 coding DNA: TGTGCCAGCAGTTACTCCGGCGGGGGGAAGCAGTACTTC. It encodes CASSYSGGGKQYF.

The J gene is TRBJ2-4, the V gene TRBV29-1, with D tentatively TRBD2 (6 bases). The DNA end is a closer match to TRBJ2-5, so the J assignment may be wrong. This CDR3 has 16 amino acids. Germline V gene sequence: CDR1 SQVTM, CDR2 ANQGSEA. The CDR3 loop reads CSVEGSGTSSQETQYF. CDR3 nucleotide sequence: TGCAGCGTTGAAGGTAGTGGAACTAGCTCCCAAGAGACCCAGTACTTC.

The chain has TRBV29-1 and TRBJ2-5; D call uncertain. Near its end, the DNA agrees better with TRBJ2-7, so the J call may be wrong. Per the germline V gene, CDR1 is SQVTM and CDR2 is ANQGSEA. This CDR3 has 12 residues. The CDR3 DNA reads as TGCAGCGTTGCCCAAGGCCCTTACGAGCAGTACTTC. Protein product: CSVAQGPYEQYF.

The chain employs TRBV14 and TRBJ2-1; 8 nucleotides line up with TRBD2. V lost 1 base to trimming and J lost 2 bases; unmatched junction nucleotides: 13. Germline V gene sequence: CDR1 SGHDN, CDR2 FVKESK. This CDR3 is built from 19 residues. This CDR3 is CASSQGALAEGTTYNEQFF. The DNA for the CDR3 is TGTGCCAGCAGCCAAGGCGCACTAGCGGAGGGAACTACCTACAATGAGCAGTTCTTC.

This chain connects TRBV20-1 to TRBJ2-3, with TRBD2 matching over 13 bases. The length of the CDR3 is 16 residues. V shed 5 bases and J 5 bases; nucleotides not matched to a gene: 10. CDR1 and CDR2 (germline): DFQATT, SNEGSKA (reference sequence). The CDR3 region is CSAPRTSGSSIDTQYF. The CDR3 nucleotides read TGCAGTGCTCCTCGGACTAGCGGGAGTTCGATAGATACGCAGTATTTT.

This clonotype was seen a handful of times. The chain is built from TRBV4-1 and TRBJ2-6; D is ambiguous. V was cut by 0 bases and J by 0 bases, with 12 bases left in between. Looked up from germline, CDR1 is MGHRA and CDR2 is YSYEKL. The CDR3 runs 18 residues. DNA of the CDR3: TGCGCCAGCAGCCAAGATGGCAGCTGGGGCTCTGGGGCCAACGTCCTGACTTTC. Protein sequence: CASSQDGSWGSGANVLTF.

The V and J genes are TRBV5-1 and TRBJ1-1; TRBD1 matches 8 bases. Per germline, CDR1 SGHRS and CDR2 YFSETQ. V dropped 0 bases and J dropped 5; count of bases not matched to a gene: 9. The CDR3 spans 16 residues. The CDR3 sequence is CASSLGPGGGSTEAFF. The CDR3 DNA is TGCGCCAGCAGCTTGGGGCCAGGGGGCGGGTCGACTGAAGCTTTCTTT.

The rearrangement uses TRBV6-5 and TRBJ2-7, with 9 bases that match TRBD2. Germline V gene lookup returns CDR1 MNHEY and CDR2 SVGAGI. This CDR3 region has 14 residues. V lost 5 bases and J lost 2; bases outside the gene matches: 4. CDR3 loop: CASSERGVTYEQYF. DNA of the CDR3: TGTGCCAGCAGTGAGCGGGGGGTCACCTACGAGCAGTACTTC.

The CDR3 DNA sequence: TGCAGTGTCCGATGGGACAGGGAATTGGCTAACTATGGCTACACCTTC. Its translation is CSVRWDRELANYGYTF. V gene TRBV20-1 combines with J gene TRBJ1-2; 9 positions match TRBD1. Trimming cost V 7 bases and J 0 bases; bases outside gene matches: 12. CDR1 is DFQATT, CDR2 SNEGSKA, per germline (reference sequence). This CDR3 spans 16 amino acids.

V gene TRBV7-9 combines with J gene TRBJ2-4; D assignment may be TRBD1 or TRBD2 (6 bases each). The assigned J gene may be wrong: the sequence end matches TRBJ2-7 better. Germline V gene lookup returns CDR1 SEHNR and CDR2 FQNEAQ (reference sequence). The CDR3 length is 15 residues. This CDR3 is CASSLGRDTRGEQYF. In DNA form, the CDR3 reads TGTGCCAGCAGCTTAGGGCGGGACACCCGTGGCGAGCAGTACTTC.